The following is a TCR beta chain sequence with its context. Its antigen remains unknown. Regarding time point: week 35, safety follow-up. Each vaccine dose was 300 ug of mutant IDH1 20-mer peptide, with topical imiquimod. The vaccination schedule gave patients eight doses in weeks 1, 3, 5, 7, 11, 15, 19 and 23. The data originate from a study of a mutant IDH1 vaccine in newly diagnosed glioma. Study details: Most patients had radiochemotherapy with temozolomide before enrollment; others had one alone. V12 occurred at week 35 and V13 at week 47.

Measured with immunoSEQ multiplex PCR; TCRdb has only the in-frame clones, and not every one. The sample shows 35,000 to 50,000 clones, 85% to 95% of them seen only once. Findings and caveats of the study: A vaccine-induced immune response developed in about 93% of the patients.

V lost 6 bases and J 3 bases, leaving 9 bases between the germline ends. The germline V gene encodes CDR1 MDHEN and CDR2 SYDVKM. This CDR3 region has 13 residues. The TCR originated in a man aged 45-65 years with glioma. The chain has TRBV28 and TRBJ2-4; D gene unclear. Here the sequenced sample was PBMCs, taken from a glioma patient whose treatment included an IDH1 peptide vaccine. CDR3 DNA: TGTGCCAGCAGGGGGATGGGCAAAAACATTCAGTACTTC. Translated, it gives CASRGMGKNIQYF.